This T cell receptor beta chain was sequenced in a study of cytomegalovirus exposure and HLA in healthy donors. This CDR3 region has 13 residues. CDR1 and CDR2 (germline): GTSNPN, SVGIG (reference sequence). V was cut by 3 bases and J by 8 bases, with 13 bases left in between. Use of 60 Vbeta and 13 Jbeta primers characterized the PCR. Assay used: immunoSEQ multiplex PCR; TCRdb lists only in-frame clones, some missing. The record lists 45,000 to 55,000 clones, of which the ten most abundant hold approximately 10%. The clonotype originates from a woman aged 45-65 years in good health and CMV-seropositive. The chain couples TRBV30 to TRBJ1-4, with a weak D call TRBD1 (6 bases). Sequencing was done on a sample of PBMCs. Written as DNA, the CDR3 is TGTGCCTGGAGCCGCAGGGGCCCGGAAAAACTGTTTTTT. Translation: CAWSRRGPEKLFF. Looking up the rest from reference TRBV30 and TRBJ1-4 gives the full variable domain: SQTIHQWPATLVQPVGSPLSLECTVEGTSNPNLYWYRQAAGRGLQLLFYSVGIGQISSEVPQNLSASRPQDRQFILSSKKLLLSDSGFYLCAWSRRGPEKLFFGSGTQLSVL.